This entry concerns a single T cell receptor (beta chain). Its antigen remains unidentified. Here immunoSEQ multiplex PCR was the method, and the copy in TCRdb shows in-frame clones only, minus some. The sample has about 100,000 clones; roughly nine tenths are singletons. The CDR3 covers 11 residues. Deletions cut 1 base from V and 12 bases from J, with 7 bases between. Looked up from germline, CDR1 is GTSNPN and CDR2 is SVGIG (reference sequence). This sample was included in a study of T cell responses to AZD1222 COVID-19 vaccine. The wider study: Second-dose intervals near 4 or 12 weeks were combined.

Study findings and constraints: Breadth and depth of Spike-specific TCRs rose after two AZD1222 doses. Epitopes outside B.1.351 and B.1.1.7 mutated regions reportedly drew nearly half of spike TCRs.

The chain recombines TRBV30 with TRBJ1-6; D not certain. The receptor was derived from an adult in good health. The sample here was peripheral blood, taken on day 0 of AZD1222 vaccination. The CDR3 region is CAWSDSQPLHF. DNA for the CDR3: TGTGCCTGGAGTGACAGTCAACCCCTCCACTTT.